This T cell receptor (beta chain) was recovered during a study of T cell responses to AZD1222 COVID-19 vaccine. General study points: Unmutated regions of variants are reportedly targeted by nearly half of spike-specific TCRs. Every sample of the repertoires postdated the peak T cell response.

Germline V gene lookup returns CDR1 LNHDA and CDR2 SQIVND (reference sequence). The V and J ends lost 7 bases and 5 bases, in that order; junction bases with no gene match: 4. The length of the CDR3 is 12 residues. Turning to this clone: No antigen is known for it.

TCRdb's copy holds only in-frame clones and misses some; the assay was immunoSEQ multiplex PCR. The table includes approximately 140,000 clones, about 93% detected once. Samples with a second dose at about 4 or about 12 weeks were pooled together. This sequence joins TRBV19 and TRBJ1-2, with TRBD1 identical over 7 bases. The receptor was derived from an adult who received the AZD1222 COVID-19 vaccine. Sequencing used peripheral blood, obtained 28 days after the second AZD1222 dose. The CDR3 sequence: CASTHRGYGYTF. CDR3 bases: TGTGCCAGTACCCACAGGGGATATGGCTACACCTTC.